This entry concerns a single T cell receptor (beta chain). Antigen specificity is unknown. Primers included in the PCR were 60 Vbeta and 13 Jbeta primers. Here immunoSEQ multiplex PCR was the method, and the copy in TCRdb shows in-frame clones only, minus some. The sample shows about 120,000 clones, about 80% of them seen only once. This entry comes from a study of cytomegalovirus exposure and HLA in healthy donors. Study-level background: The Caucasian-associated ancestry cluster contained approximately 81% of the 300 to 450 genotyped donors.

Regarding donors, all were healthy bone marrow donors. The CDR3 covers 16 residues. V was clipped by 1 base and J by 2 bases; unmatched bases: 7. Germline values: CDR1 SGHRS, CDR2 YFSETQ. General study findings and limits: Accurate HLA-A and HLA-B prediction from TCR beta sequences was reported for most subjects. Later analysis identified several of the most significant clusters that appeared linked to common viral pathogens.

Specimen: PBMCs. The chain combines TRBV5-1 with TRBJ2-3; TRBD2 aligns across 7 bases. The origin of this receptor is a woman in her 30s in good health and CMV-seropositive. The CDR3 sequence: CASSLYSGDSTDTQYF. The CDR3 DNA is TGCGCCAGCAGCTTGTACAGCGGGGATTCCACAGATACGCAGTATTTT.